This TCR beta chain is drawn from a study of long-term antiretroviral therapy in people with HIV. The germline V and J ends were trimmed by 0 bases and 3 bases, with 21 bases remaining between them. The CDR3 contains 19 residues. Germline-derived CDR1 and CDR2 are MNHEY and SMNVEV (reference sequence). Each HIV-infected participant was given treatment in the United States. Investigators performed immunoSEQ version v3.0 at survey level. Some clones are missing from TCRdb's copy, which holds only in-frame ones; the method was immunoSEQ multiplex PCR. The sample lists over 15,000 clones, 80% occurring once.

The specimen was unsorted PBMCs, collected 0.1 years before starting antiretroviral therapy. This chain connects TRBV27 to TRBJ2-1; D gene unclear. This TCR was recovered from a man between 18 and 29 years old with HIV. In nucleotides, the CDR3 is TGTGCCAGCAGTTTATCATGGTTGTCGATCGGCAATGACTACAATGAGCAGTTCTTC. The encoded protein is CASSLSWLSIGNDYNEQFF.